The sequence of this T cell receptor beta chain was determined in a study of control samples from healthy donors and cancer patients. Profiling relied on immunoSEQ multiplex PCR, and the TCRdb table lists in-frame clones only, not all of them. The table records roughly 160,000 clones, 94% of them present only once. CDR3 length: 17 amino acids. Losses at the gene ends were 1 base for V and 6 bases for J; bases not matched to a gene: 9. Per the germline V gene, CDR1 is KGHDR and CDR2 is SFDVKD. The chain couples TRBV24-1 to TRBJ2-2; 8 nucleotides match TRBD1. Input material: PBMCs. The receptor was isolated from a man aged 60 to 75 with colorectal cancer. The CDR3 DNA reads TGTGCCACCAGTGATTTTGGGCAGGGGGCAGGGGCCGGGGAGCTGTTTTTT. It yields the protein CATSDFGQGAGAGELFF.